The clone carrying this T cell receptor beta chain was observed a handful of times. Its antigen remains unidentified. The entry originates in a study of response to subunit inactivated influenza vaccine. Whole-study results and caveats: That few new T cells are recruited by each seasonal influenza vaccination was the authors' suggestion.

Via MiXCR, TCRdb re-called the RT-PCR reads, giving one row per CDR3 protein. Counted here are roughly 650,000 distinct CDR3 sequences, approximately 14% occurring once; the ten biggest clones make up around a tenth. The receptor was isolated from a man aged 50-60 years who received an inactivated influenza vaccine. Sequenced here: PBMCs from blood, sampled approximately 13 days after vaccination.

CDR3 coding DNA: TGTGCCAGCAGCAGAACAGGCCTCCAAACCAAAAACATTCAGTACTTC. This codes for CASSRTGLQTKNIQYF. The V gene is TRBV7-2, the J gene TRBJ2-4; possible D gene TRBD1, 5 bases. Germline V gene lookup returns CDR1 SGHTA and CDR2 FQGNSA. With 5 bases removed from V and 2 bases from J, the gap between germline ends came to 16 bases. This CDR3 comprises 16 residues.